This T cell receptor (beta chain) was observed in a study of T cell responses to AZD1222 COVID-19 vaccine. General study findings and limits: Variant regions that are unmutated are reportedly the target of nearly half of spike-specific TCRs. Seropositivity was recorded at baseline in only 6 or 7 AZD1222 recipients.

The data were produced by immunoSEQ multiplex PCR, yet TCRdb's version contains in-frame clones alone and is incomplete. This repertoire shows around 150,000 clones, just over 90% found once; its top ten account for less than 2.5%. Regarding this clone: Its target is unknown.

Unmatched junction bases numbered 6, after V lost 5 bases and J lost 11 bases. The germline V gene has CDR1 DFQATT and CDR2 SNEGSKA (reference sequence). The length of the CDR3 is 11 residues. This clonotype was obtained from an adult who received the AZD1222 COVID-19 vaccine. This chain connects TRBV20-1 to TRBJ1-5; 7 positions match TRBD1. The source was peripheral blood, collected 28 days after the second AZD1222 dose. CDR3 sequence: CSARQGGTQHF. DNA for the CDR3: TGCAGTGCTCGCCAGGGGGGGACCCAGCATTTT.